The source of this T cell receptor (beta chain) is a study of CD8 T cells in ankylosing spondylitis. This clonotype has a count of ten or more. What it recognizes is unknown. Each CDR3 protein gets one entry after TCRdb re-called the 5' RACE reads with MiXCR. This sample has fewer than 550,000 distinct CDR3 sequences; about 5.2% occur once, and the top ten carry around 3.5%. Study-wide results and caveats: Among TCR beta sequences, a motif of under 10 highly homologous variants appeared characteristic of ankylosing spondylitis blood. Reports say disease-linked clones showed up significantly more in matched ankylosing spondylitis synovial fluid. In reactive arthritis synovial fluid and blood, some motif variants had been reported before.

The sample comprised blood, either unsorted or a sorted T cell fraction (not recorded which). The sequence came from a male donor with ankylosing spondylitis.

CDR3 loop: CASSLGGLETQYF. Here the CDR3 DNA reads TGTGCCAGCAGTTTAGGAGGGTTAGAGACCCAGTACTTC. The chain links TRBV12-3 or TRBV12-4 to TRBJ2-5; maybe TRBD2 (5 bases). CDR3 length: 13 amino acids. The V end lost 1 base, the J end lost 4 bases, and 7 bases lay between the germline ends.